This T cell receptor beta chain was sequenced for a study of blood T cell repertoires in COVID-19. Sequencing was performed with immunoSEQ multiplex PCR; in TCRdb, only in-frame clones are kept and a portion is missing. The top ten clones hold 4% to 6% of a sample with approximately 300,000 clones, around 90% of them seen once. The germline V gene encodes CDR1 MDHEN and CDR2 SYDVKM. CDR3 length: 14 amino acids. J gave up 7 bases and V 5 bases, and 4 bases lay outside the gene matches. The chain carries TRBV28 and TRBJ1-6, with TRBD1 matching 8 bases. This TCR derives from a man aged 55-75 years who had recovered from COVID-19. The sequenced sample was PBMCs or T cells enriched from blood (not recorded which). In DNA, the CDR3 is TGTGCCAGCAGTCCGGGACAGGAGAATTCACCCCTCCACTTT. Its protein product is CASSPGQENSPLHF.